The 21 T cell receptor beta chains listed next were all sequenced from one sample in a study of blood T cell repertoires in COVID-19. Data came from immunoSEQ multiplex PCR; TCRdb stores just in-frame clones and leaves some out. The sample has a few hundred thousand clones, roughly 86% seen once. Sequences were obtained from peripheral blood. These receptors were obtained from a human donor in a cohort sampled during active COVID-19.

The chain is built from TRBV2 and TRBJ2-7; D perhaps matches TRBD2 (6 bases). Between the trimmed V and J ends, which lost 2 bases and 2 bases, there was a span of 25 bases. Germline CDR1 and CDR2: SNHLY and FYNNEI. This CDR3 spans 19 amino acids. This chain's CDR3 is CASSEPLPLLGGETYEQYF. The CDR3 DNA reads TGTGCCAGCAGTGAACCCCTCCCGCTACTAGGCGGGGAGACCTACGAGCAGTACTTC.

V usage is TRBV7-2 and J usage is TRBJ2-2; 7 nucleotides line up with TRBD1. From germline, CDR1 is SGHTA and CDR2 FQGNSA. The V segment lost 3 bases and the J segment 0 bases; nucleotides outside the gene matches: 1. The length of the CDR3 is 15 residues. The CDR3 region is CASSFQGANTGELFF. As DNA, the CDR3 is TGTGCCAGCAGCTTCCAGGGGGCGAACACCGGGGAGCTGTTTTTT.

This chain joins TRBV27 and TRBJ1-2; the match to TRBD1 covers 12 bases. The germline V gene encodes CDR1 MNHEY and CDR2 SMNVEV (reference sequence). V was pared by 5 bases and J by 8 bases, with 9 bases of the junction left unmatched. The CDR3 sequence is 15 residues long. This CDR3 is CASSINRDRGPGYTF. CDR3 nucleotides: TGTGCCAGCAGTATAAACCGGGACAGGGGGCCGGGCTACACCTTC.

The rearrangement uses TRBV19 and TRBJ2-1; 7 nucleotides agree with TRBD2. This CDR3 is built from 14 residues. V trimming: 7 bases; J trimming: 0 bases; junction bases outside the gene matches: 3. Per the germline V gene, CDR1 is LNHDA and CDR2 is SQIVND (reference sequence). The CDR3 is CASIAGNSYNEQFF. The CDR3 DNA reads TGTGCCAGTATAGCGGGCAACTCCTACAATGAGCAGTTCTTC.

CDR3 amino acids: CASKGGGTDTQYF. The CDR3 nucleotides read TGTGCCAGCAAGGGCGGGGGCACAGATACGCAGTATTTT. This chain joins TRBV2 and TRBJ2-3, with D perhaps TRBD2 (6 bases). From germline, CDR1 is SNHLY and CDR2 FYNNEI. The CDR3 has 13 residues. V dropped 7 bases and J dropped 1 base, with 9 bases sitting between them.

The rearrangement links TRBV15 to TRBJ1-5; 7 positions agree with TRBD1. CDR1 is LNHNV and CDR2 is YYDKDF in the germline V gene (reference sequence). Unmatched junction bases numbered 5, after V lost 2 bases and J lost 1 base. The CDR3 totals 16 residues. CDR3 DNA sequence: TGTGCCACCAGCAGATTAGACAGGGACAGCAATCAGCCCCAGCATTTT. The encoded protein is CATSRLDRDSNQPQHF.

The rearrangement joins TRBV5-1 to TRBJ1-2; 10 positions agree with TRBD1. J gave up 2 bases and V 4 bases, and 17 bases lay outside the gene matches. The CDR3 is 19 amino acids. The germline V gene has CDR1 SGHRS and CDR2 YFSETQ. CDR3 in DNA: TGCGCCAGCAGCCGACCGATGATAGAGACAGGGGGCGCGAACTATGGCTACACCTTC. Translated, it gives CASSRPMIETGGANYGYTF.

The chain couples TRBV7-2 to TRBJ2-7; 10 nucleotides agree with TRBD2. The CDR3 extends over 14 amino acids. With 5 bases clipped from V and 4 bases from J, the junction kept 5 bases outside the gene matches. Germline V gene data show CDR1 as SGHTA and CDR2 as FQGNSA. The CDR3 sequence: CASSRTSGIYEQYF. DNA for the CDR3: TGTGCCAGCAGCCGGACTAGCGGTATTTACGAGCAGTACTTC.

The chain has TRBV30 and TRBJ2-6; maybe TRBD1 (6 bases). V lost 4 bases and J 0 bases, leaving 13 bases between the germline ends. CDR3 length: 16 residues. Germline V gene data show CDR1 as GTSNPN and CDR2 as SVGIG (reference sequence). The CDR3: CAWIGGLSSGANVLTF. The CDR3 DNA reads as TGTGCCTGGATAGGGGGTCTGAGCTCTGGGGCCAACGTCCTGACTTTC.

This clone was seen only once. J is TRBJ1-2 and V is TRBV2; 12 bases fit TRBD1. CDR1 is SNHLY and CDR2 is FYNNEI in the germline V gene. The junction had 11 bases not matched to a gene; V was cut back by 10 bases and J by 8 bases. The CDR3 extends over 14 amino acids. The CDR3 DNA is TGTGCCACCCTGACCGGGACAGGGGGCTGGGGCTACACCTTC. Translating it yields CATLTGTGGWGYTF.

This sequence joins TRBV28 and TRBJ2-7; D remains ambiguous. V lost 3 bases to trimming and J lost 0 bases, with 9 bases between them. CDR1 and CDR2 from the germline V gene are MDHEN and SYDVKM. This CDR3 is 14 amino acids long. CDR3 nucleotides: TGTGCCAGCAGTTTGCGCAGGCCCTCCTACGAGCAGTACTTC. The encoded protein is CASSLRRPSYEQYF.

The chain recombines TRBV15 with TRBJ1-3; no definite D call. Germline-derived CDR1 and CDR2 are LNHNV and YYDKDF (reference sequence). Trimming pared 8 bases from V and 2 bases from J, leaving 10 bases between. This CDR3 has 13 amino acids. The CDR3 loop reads CATSGGPGNTIYF. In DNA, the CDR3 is TGTGCCACCTCGGGAGGGCCTGGAAACACCATATATTTT.

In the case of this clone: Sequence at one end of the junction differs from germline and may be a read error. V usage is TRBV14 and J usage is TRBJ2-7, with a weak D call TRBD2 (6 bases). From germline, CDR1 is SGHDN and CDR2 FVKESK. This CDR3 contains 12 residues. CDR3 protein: CASSHGGAQRNF. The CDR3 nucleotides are TGTGCCAGCAGCCACGGCGGGGCCCAGAGGAACTTC.

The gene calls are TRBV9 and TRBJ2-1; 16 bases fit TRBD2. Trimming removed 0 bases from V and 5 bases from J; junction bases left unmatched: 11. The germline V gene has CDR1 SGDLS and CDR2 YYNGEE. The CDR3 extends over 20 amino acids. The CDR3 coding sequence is TGTGCCAGCAGCGTAGATGGGGGACTAGCGGGAGGGACCGGTCACAATGAGCAGTTCTTC. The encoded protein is CASSVDGGLAGGTGHNEQFF.

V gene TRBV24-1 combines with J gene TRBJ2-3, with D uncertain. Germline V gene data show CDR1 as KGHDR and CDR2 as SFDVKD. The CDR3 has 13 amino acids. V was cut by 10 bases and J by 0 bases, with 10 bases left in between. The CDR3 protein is CATRSLSTDTQYF. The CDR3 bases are TGTGCCACTAGGAGTCTAAGCACAGATACGCAGTATTTT.

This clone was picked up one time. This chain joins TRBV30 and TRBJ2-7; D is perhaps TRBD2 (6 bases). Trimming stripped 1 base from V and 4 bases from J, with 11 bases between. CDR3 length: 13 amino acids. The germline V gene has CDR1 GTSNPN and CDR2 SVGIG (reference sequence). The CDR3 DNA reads TGTGCCTGGAGTGGGGGGGTCGGTTACGAGCAGTACTTC. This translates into CAWSGGVGYEQYF.

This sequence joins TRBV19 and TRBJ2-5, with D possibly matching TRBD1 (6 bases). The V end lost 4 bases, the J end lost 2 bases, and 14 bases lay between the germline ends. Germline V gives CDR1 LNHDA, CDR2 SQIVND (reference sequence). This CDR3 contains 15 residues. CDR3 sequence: CASSTRQGRQETQYF. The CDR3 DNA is TGTGCCAGTAGTACCCGGCAGGGGCGACAAGAGACCCAGTACTTC.

The CDR3 loop reads CASSHPMETQYF. In DNA form, the CDR3 reads TGCGCCAGCAGCCACCCTATGGAGACCCAGTACTTC. V is TRBV4-1 and J is TRBJ2-5; D uncertain. The CDR3 extends over 12 amino acids. Germline lookup yields CDR1 MGHRA and CDR2 YSYEKL. V lost 3 bases and J lost 5, with 7 bases in between.

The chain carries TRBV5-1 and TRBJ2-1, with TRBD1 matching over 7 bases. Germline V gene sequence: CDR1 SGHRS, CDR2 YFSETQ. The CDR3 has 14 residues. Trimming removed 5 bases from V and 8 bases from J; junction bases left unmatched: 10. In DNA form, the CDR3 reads TGCGCCAGCAGTCAAGGACAGGTCGTGGATGAGCAGTTCTTC. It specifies CASSQGQVVDEQFF.

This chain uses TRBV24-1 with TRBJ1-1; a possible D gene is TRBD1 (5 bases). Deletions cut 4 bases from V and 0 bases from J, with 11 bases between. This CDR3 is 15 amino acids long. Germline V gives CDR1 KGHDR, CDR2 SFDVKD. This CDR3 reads CATSEGGDLNTEAFF. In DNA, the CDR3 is TGTGCCACCAGTGAGGGGGGGGATTTGAACACTGAAGCTTTCTTT.

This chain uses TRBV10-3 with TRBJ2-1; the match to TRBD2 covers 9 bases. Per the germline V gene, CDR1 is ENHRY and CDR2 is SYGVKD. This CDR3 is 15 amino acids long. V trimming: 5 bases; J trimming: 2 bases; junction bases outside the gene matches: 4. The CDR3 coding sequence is TGTGCCATCAGTCTAGCGGGAAACCCCTACAATGAGCAGTTCTTC. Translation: CAISLAGNPYNEQFF.